Listed below are T cell receptor beta chains from one sample, sequenced in a study of Graves' ophthalmopathy and Graves' hyperthyroidism. TCRdb reanalysed the multiplex PCR reads using MiXCR and keeps one entry per CDR3 protein. Of 500,000 to 600,000 distinct CDR3 sequences detected, approximately 35% appear once; the ten largest clones hold around 4.6%. Sequenced input: peripheral blood or thyroid tissue (not recorded which). The receptors derive from an adult man with Graves' hyperthyroidism. Each CDR3 is given with its conserved first and last residue. A D gene is named only where the DNA matches it firmly. Clone size is given for some rows only: seen once, a few or many times, or a class if the clone is expanded.

d_gene: NA
abundance: few
j_gene: TRBJ1-2
v_gene: TRBV30
len: 14
CDR3nt: TGTGCCTGGAGTGAGGGATCCTTGAACTATGGCTACACCTTC
CDR3aa: CAWSEGSLNYGYTF

d_gene: NA
abundance: many
j_gene: TRBJ1-4
v_gene: TRBV7-2
len: 16
CDR3nt: TGTGCCAGCAGCTTAAGTCTCGGGCAGAGGAATGAAAAACTGTTTTTT
CDR3aa: CASSLSLGQRNEKLFF

d_gene: NA
abundance: NA
j_gene: TRBJ2-5
v_gene: TRBV29-1
len: 13
CDR3nt: TGCAGCGGAACAGGGAAGGGCCAAGAGACCCAGTACTTC
CDR3aa: CSGTGKGQETQYF

d_gene: TRBD1
abundance: many
j_gene: TRBJ2-2
v_gene: TRBV5-1
len: 16
CDR3nt: TGCGCCAGCAGCACGGACAGGGGCCGGCGCACCGGGGAGCTGTTTTTT
CDR3aa: CASSTDRGRRTGELFF

d_gene: NA
abundance: NA
j_gene: TRBJ1-2
v_gene: TRBV4-2
len: 15
CDR3nt: TGTGCCAGCAGCCAAGAGACGGCGATTCCCTATGGCTACACCTTC
CDR3aa: CASSQETAIPYGYTF

d_gene: NA
abundance: many
j_gene: TRBJ1-5
v_gene: TRBV15
len: 14
CDR3nt: TGTGCCACCAGCAGAGAACAGGCGTATCAGCCCCAGCATTTT
CDR3aa: CATSREQAYQPQHF

d_gene: NA
abundance: many
j_gene: TRBJ2-7
v_gene: TRBV10-3
len: 13
CDR3nt: TGTGCCATCAGGATAGACAGCTCCTACGAGCAGTACTTC
CDR3aa: CAIRIDSSYEQYF

d_gene: TRBD1
abundance: NA
j_gene: TRBJ2-7
v_gene: TRBV29-1
len: 15
CDR3nt: TGCAGCGTTGCCGTGGGGCGGACAGGGGTCTACGAGCAGTACTTC
CDR3aa: CSVAVGRTGVYEQYF

d_gene: TRBD1
abundance: NA
j_gene: TRBJ1-2
v_gene: TRBV28
len: 15
CDR3nt: TGTGCCAGCAGTTTAGTAGGGGGACAGGGGGTCGGCTACACCTTC
CDR3aa: CASSLVGGQGVGYTF

d_gene: NA
abundance: many
j_gene: TRBJ1-2
v_gene: TRBV6-5
len: 13
CDR3nt: TGTGCCAGCAGTTACTCAGGGCAGCCCGGCTACACCTTC
CDR3aa: CASSYSGQPGYTF

d_gene: NA
abundance: few
j_gene: TRBJ1-2
v_gene: TRBV6-1
len: 12
CDR3nt: TGTGCCAGCCACGGACAGTATTATGGCTACACCTTC
CDR3aa: CASHGQYYGYTF

d_gene: TRBD1
abundance: many
j_gene: TRBJ1-6
v_gene: TRBV6-4
len: 13
CDR3nt: TGTGCCAGCAGTGCGACAGGGGATTCACCCCTCCACTTT
CDR3aa: CASSATGDSPLHF

d_gene: TRBD1
abundance: many
j_gene: TRBJ1-5
v_gene: TRBV7-8
len: 14
CDR3nt: TGTGCCAGCAGCTTAGCCGGGGACAGGAGGCCCCAGCATTTT
CDR3aa: CASSLAGDRRPQHF

d_gene: NA
abundance: NA
j_gene: TRBJ2-1
v_gene: TRBV7-9
len: 13
CDR3nt: TGTGCCAGCAGCTTAGCAGGAGAGGCGGAGCAGTTCTTC
CDR3aa: CASSLAGEAEQFF

d_gene: TRBD2
abundance: NA
j_gene: TRBJ2-3
v_gene: TRBV19
len: 17
CDR3nt: TGTGCCAGTAGTACCGGACCAGCGGGGGTTCCCACAGATACGCAGTATTTT
CDR3aa: CASSTGPAGVPTDTQYF

d_gene: TRBD1
abundance: once
j_gene: TRBJ1-2
v_gene: TRBV24-1
len: 15
CDR3nt: TGTGCCACCAGTGACGCTACAGGGGGCGTAGATGGCTACACCTTC
CDR3aa: CATSDATGGVDGYTF

d_gene: NA
abundance: NA
j_gene: TRBJ1-2
v_gene: TRBV30
len: 12
CDR3nt: TGTGCCTGGAGTCTAGGGAACTATGGCTACACCTTC
CDR3aa: CAWSLGNYGYTF

d_gene: TRBD1
abundance: NA
j_gene: TRBJ1-6
v_gene: TRBV15
len: 17
CDR3nt: TGTGCCACCAGCAGAGGGGCAGGGGGACAGGGACGTTCACCCCTCCACTTT
CDR3aa: CATSRGAGGQGRSPLHF

d_gene: TRBD1
abundance: NA
j_gene: TRBJ1-1
v_gene: TRBV18
len: 14
CDR3nt: TGTGCCAGCTCGTCACAGGGGACTAGTACTGAAGCTTTCTTT
CDR3aa: CASSSQGTSTEAFF

d_gene: TRBD1
abundance: NA
j_gene: TRBJ2-1
v_gene: TRBV5-6
len: 16
CDR3nt: TGTGCCAGCAGCTCGGCACCGGGACAGGGATACAATGAGCAGTTCTTC
CDR3aa: CASSSAPGQGYNEQFF

d_gene: TRBD1
abundance: many
j_gene: TRBJ2-7
v_gene: TRBV6-1
len: 12
CDR3nt: TGTGCCAGCAAGGACAGGGCCTACGAGCAGTACTTC
CDR3aa: CASKDRAYEQYF

d_gene: NA
abundance: few
j_gene: TRBJ1-2
v_gene: TRBV30
len: 14
CDR3nt: TGTGCCTGGAGTGTTCGGAGGGTTAACTATGGCTACACCTTC
CDR3aa: CAWSVRRVNYGYTF

d_gene: NA
abundance: many
j_gene: TRBJ1-5
v_gene: TRBV12-3/TRBV12-4
len: 14
CDR3nt: TGTGCCAGCACCGCAGGGGCTAGCAATCAGCCCCAGCATTTT
CDR3aa: CASTAGASNQPQHF

d_gene: TRBD1
abundance: many
j_gene: TRBJ1-4
v_gene: TRBV15
len: 17
CDR3nt: TGTGCCACCAGCCACTGGGACAGGGTAACCGGTAATGAAAAACTGTTTTTT
CDR3aa: CATSHWDRVTGNEKLFF

d_gene: TRBD2
abundance: NA
j_gene: TRBJ2-5
v_gene: TRBV12-5
len: 14
CDR3nt: TGTGCTAGTGCCCCGCGGCTAGCGGCCGAGACCCAGTACTTC
CDR3aa: CASAPRLAAETQYF

d_gene: NA
abundance: many
j_gene: TRBJ1-2
v_gene: TRBV6-1
len: 15
CDR3nt: TGTGCCAGCAGTGAAGAGCTAGGGGAGAACTATGGCTACACCTTC
CDR3aa: CASSEELGENYGYTF

d_gene: NA
abundance: many
j_gene: TRBJ1-2
v_gene: TRBV19
len: 12
CDR3nt: TGTGCCAGTAGCCGAAAGGAGTATGGCTACACCTTC
CDR3aa: CASSRKEYGYTF

d_gene: NA
abundance: many
j_gene: TRBJ1-5
v_gene: TRBV2
len: 15
CDR3nt: TGTGCCAGCAGCGTGGACAGCTATAGCAATCAGCCCCAGCATTTT
CDR3aa: CASSVDSYSNQPQHF

d_gene: NA
abundance: many
j_gene: TRBJ1-2
v_gene: TRBV19
len: 11
CDR3nt: TGTGCCACCTTATATCTCTATGGCTACACCTTC
CDR3aa: CATLYLYGYTF

d_gene: TRBD1
abundance: NA
j_gene: TRBJ1-5
v_gene: TRBV29-1
len: 12
CDR3nt: TGCAGCGTGGGACAGGGGGATCAGCCCCAGCATTTT
CDR3aa: CSVGQGDQPQHF

d_gene: NA
abundance: many
j_gene: TRBJ2-2
v_gene: TRBV5-1
len: 16
CDR3nt: TGCGCCAGCAGCTTGGCTGCCCTGCCGAACACCGGGGAGCTGTTTTTT
CDR3aa: CASSLAALPNTGELFF

d_gene: NA
abundance: NA
j_gene: TRBJ2-7
v_gene: TRBV12-3/TRBV12-4
len: 14
CDR3nt: TGTGCCAGCAGGGGACAAAAAGGGAATTACGAGCAGTACTTC
CDR3aa: CASRGQKGNYEQYF

d_gene: TRBD1
abundance: NA
j_gene: TRBJ1-2
v_gene: TRBV10-2
len: 16
CDR3nt: TGTGCCAGCTCATCAGGGACAGGGGGGGCTCTCTATGGCTACACCTTC
CDR3aa: CASSSGTGGALYGYTF

d_gene: NA
abundance: NA
j_gene: TRBJ2-7
v_gene: TRBV5-1
len: 16
CDR3nt: TGCGCCAGCAGCTTAGGTTTCTCGAGTAGCAACTACGAGCAGTACTTC
CDR3aa: CASSLGFSSSNYEQYF

d_gene: NA
abundance: many
j_gene: TRBJ1-1
v_gene: TRBV15
len: 13
CDR3nt: TGTGCCACCAGCGAGGACCGCTACACTGAAGCTTTCTTT
CDR3aa: CATSEDRYTEAFF

d_gene: NA
abundance: many
j_gene: TRBJ1-1
v_gene: TRBV29-1
len: 15
CDR3nt: TGCAGCGTTGAGGGGCGAATGGACAGGAACACTGAAGCTTTCTTT
CDR3aa: CSVEGRMDRNTEAFF

d_gene: NA
abundance: NA
j_gene: TRBJ2-7
v_gene: TRBV29-1
len: 14
CDR3nt: TGCAGCACCCCCGGCCCAGGGCTCCCCTACGAGCAGTACTTC
CDR3aa: CSTPGPGLPYEQYF

d_gene: TRBD1
abundance: NA
j_gene: TRBJ2-5
v_gene: TRBV10-2
len: 19
CDR3nt: TGCGCCAGCAGTGAGTCCTGGACAGGGGGCGGGGAATCCCAAGAGACCCAGTACTTC
CDR3aa: CASSESWTGGGESQETQYF

d_gene: NA
abundance: NA
j_gene: TRBJ2-2
v_gene: TRBV6-5
len: 12
CDR3nt: TGTGCCAGCAGTTACTACGCCGGGGAGCTGTTTTTT
CDR3aa: CASSYYAGELFF

d_gene: TRBD1
abundance: many
j_gene: TRBJ2-7
v_gene: TRBV5-1
len: 15
CDR3nt: TGCGCCAGCAGCTTGGCGACAGGGAAGAGTCGCGAGCAGTACTTC
CDR3aa: CASSLATGKSREQYF

d_gene: NA
abundance: many
j_gene: TRBJ2-5
v_gene: TRBV29-1
len: 13
CDR3nt: TGCAGCGTTGAGATAGCGACTTCAGAGACCCAGTACTTC
CDR3aa: CSVEIATSETQYF

d_gene: NA
abundance: NA
j_gene: TRBJ1-2
v_gene: TRBV24-1
len: 14
CDR3nt: TGTGCCACCAGTGAAATTTCAGCCCGCTATGGCTACACCTTC
CDR3aa: CATSEISARYGYTF

d_gene: TRBD1
abundance: NA
j_gene: TRBJ1-1
v_gene: TRBV5-1
len: 16
CDR3nt: TGCGCCAGCAGAATGGGGACAGGGGGCTCGGGCACTGAAGCTTTCTTT
CDR3aa: CASRMGTGGSGTEAFF

d_gene: NA
abundance: many
j_gene: TRBJ2-7
v_gene: TRBV6-1
len: 13
CDR3nt: TGTGCCAGCAGCCTAGACAAGGTATACGAGCAGTACTTC
CDR3aa: CASSLDKVYEQYF

d_gene: TRBD2
abundance: few
j_gene: TRBJ2-1
v_gene: TRBV20-1
len: 14
CDR3nt: TGCAGTGCTATGGGACTAGCGGGAGCGAATGAGCAGTTCTTC
CDR3aa: CSAMGLAGANEQFF

d_gene: NA
abundance: NA
j_gene: TRBJ1-2
v_gene: TRBV2
len: 12
CDR3nt: TGTGCCAGCACCACGAGGGTGGGGGGCTACACCTTC
CDR3aa: CASTTRVGGYTF

d_gene: NA
abundance: many
j_gene: TRBJ1-2
v_gene: TRBV29-1
len: 12
CDR3nt: TGCAGCGTTGAAGAAGGGGGCTATGGCTACACCTTC
CDR3aa: CSVEEGGYGYTF

d_gene: TRBD1
abundance: many
j_gene: TRBJ1-2
v_gene: TRBV6-6
len: 13
CDR3nt: TGTGCCAGCAGAGGACAGGGGGCGCGTGGCTACACCTTC
CDR3aa: CASRGQGARGYTF

d_gene: NA
abundance: once
j_gene: TRBJ1-6
v_gene: TRBV7-9
len: 16
CDR3nt: TGTGCCAGCAGCTTAGAGGACGGCGTATTAGGTTCACCCCTCCACTTT
CDR3aa: CASSLEDGVLGSPLHF

d_gene: NA
abundance: many
j_gene: TRBJ2-5
v_gene: TRBV5-8
len: 13
CDR3nt: TGTGCCAGCCGGGGGATGGGGCAAGAGACCCAGTACTTC
CDR3aa: CASRGMGQETQYF

d_gene: TRBD1
abundance: NA
j_gene: TRBJ2-7
v_gene: TRBV7-8
len: 12
CDR3nt: TGTGCCAGCAGTTCACGGGACAGGGGGCAGTACTTC
CDR3aa: CASSSRDRGQYF

d_gene: NA
abundance: many
j_gene: TRBJ2-2
v_gene: TRBV6-6
len: 11
CDR3nt: TGTGCCAGCAGTTATCCCGGGGAGCTGTTTTTT
CDR3aa: CASSYPGELFF

d_gene: TRBD1
abundance: NA
j_gene: TRBJ1-2
v_gene: TRBV24-1
len: 17
CDR3nt: TGTGCCACCAGTGATTTGGGGACAGGGGGGTTGTACTATGGCTACACCTTC
CDR3aa: CATSDLGTGGLYYGYTF

d_gene: TRBD2
abundance: NA
j_gene: TRBJ2-5
v_gene: TRBV7-3
len: 16
CDR3nt: TGTGCCAGCAGTTATGGTCCTAGCGGGAGGGGGGAGACCCAGTACTTC
CDR3aa: CASSYGPSGRGETQYF